The clone carrying this T cell receptor (beta chain) occurred a few times. Deletions cut 3 bases from V and 3 bases from J, with 15 bases between. The germline gives CDR1 MGHRA, CDR2 YSYEKL. This CDR3 spans 15 amino acids. This record comes from a study of response to subunit inactivated influenza vaccine. One entry per CDR3 protein results from TCRdb running MiXCR on the RT-PCR reads. Of about 170,000 distinct CDR3 sequences in the sample, over 8.5% were seen once. V usage is TRBV4-1 and J usage is TRBJ2-7; a possible D gene is TRBD1 (6 bases). Material: CD8+ T cells sorted from PBMCs, obtained roughly 24 months after vaccination. The origin of this receptor is a man aged 45 to 75 who received an inactivated influenza vaccine. CDR3: CASSQRDIANYEQYF. The CDR3 coding sequence is TGCGCCAGCAGCCAGAGGGACATCGCAAACTACGAGCAGTACTTC.